This T cell receptor beta chain originates from a study of cytotoxic CD8 clonotypes in ibrutinib-treated CLL. On the study more broadly: Overall, some 25 responses were partial and 2 complete; following median around 68 months, about 15 patients stayed remitted and approximately 12 progressed.

The CDR3 runs 16 residues. Germline CDR1 SGHDT, CDR2 YYEEEE. V gave up 2 bases and J gave up 4 bases; unmatched junction bases: 12. Clones were sequenced by immunoSEQ multiplex PCR, and TCRdb holds only the in-frame ones, with some missing. The table shows around 160,000 clones, with around 84% occurring only once. Overall study findings and caveats: Clonality climbed at ibrutinib response, then dropped toward baseline at progression.

Comments on this clone: Its matching antigen is unknown.

This chain uses TRBV5-6 with TRBJ2-7; 7 bases match TRBD1. Material: PBMCs, obtained after 12 months of ibrutinib treatment. The receptor comes from a human donor with chronic lymphocytic leukemia. CDR3 amino acids: CASSFPPTGSTYEQYF. For the CDR3, the DNA is TGTGCCAGCAGCTTCCCCCCGACAGGGAGTACGTACGAGCAGTACTTC.